This T cell receptor beta chain was observed in a study of blood T cell repertoires in COVID-19. Study-level background: Collection of acute and convalescent COVID-19 samples took place in the United States, Italy and Spain.

Original handling: Nucleated cell number was recorded as an estimate derived from reference gene primer amplification. Here immunoSEQ multiplex PCR was the method, and the copy in TCRdb shows in-frame clones only, minus some. That table furnishes V, J and clone size, whereas the DNA furnished D and trimming. The top ten hold about 1.6% of the sample, which has hundreds of thousands of clones, 80% to 90% seen once. Each recovered donor of Cohort 3 presented with two negative PCRs, clearance, or symptom resolution. Trimming cost V 5 bases and J 3 bases; bases outside gene matches: 4. This CDR3 comprises 15 residues. Germline V lookup: CDR1 MNHEY, CDR2 SMNVEV (reference sequence).

The rearrangement uses TRBV27 and TRBJ2-7; 13 bases align to TRBD2. Sequencing was carried out using PBMCs or T cells enriched from blood (not recorded which). The receptor was derived from a man in his forties who had recovered from COVID-19. CDR3 sequence reads: CASSPGTSGNYEQYF. Here the CDR3 DNA reads TGTGCCAGCAGTCCCGGGACTAGCGGGAACTACGAGCAGTACTTC.